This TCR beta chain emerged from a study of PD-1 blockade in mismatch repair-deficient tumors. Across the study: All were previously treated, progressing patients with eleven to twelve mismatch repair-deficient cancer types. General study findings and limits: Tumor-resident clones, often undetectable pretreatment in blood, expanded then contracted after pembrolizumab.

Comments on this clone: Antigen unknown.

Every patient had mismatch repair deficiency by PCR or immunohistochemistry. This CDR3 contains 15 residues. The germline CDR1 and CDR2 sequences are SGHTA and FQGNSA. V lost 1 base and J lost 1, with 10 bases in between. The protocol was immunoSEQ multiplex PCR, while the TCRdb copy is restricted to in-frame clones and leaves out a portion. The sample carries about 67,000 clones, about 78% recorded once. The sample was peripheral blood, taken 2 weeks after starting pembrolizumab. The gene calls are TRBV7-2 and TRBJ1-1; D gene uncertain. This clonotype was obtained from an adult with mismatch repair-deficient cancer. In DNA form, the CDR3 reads TGTGCCAGCAGCTTAGAGGGTCCGCCGAACACTGAAGCTTTCTTT. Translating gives CASSLEGPPNTEAFF.